What follows is one TCR beta chain and its context. Its antigen is undetermined. Sequencing in the ViraFEST assay came after antigen-specific CD4+ T cells had been expanded with viral peptide pools, which were used to stimulate PBMC. After around 10 days in culture, the CD4+ T cells were isolated. Neither prior SARS-CoV-2 infection nor positive nucleocapsid antibodies were present in the vaccine recipients. IL-2 at roughly 9.7 IU/ml and peptides at about 10 ug/ml were added to cultured PBMC, around 2.2 million per well. Germline CDR1 SGDLS, CDR2 YYNGEE. The CDR3 runs 15 residues. Trimming stripped 4 bases from V and 3 bases from J, with 14 bases between. This sample stems from a study of vaccination effects on CD4 cells after COVID-19. General observations from the study: Pronounced clonal contraction occurred in clones induced by infection and by vaccine late after vaccination.

Profiling relied on immunoSEQ multiplex PCR, and the TCRdb table lists in-frame clones only, not all of them. The sample contains tens of thousands of clones, more than 60% of which appear only once. The sequence was obtained from a human donor who received a COVID-19 vaccine. The sequenced sample was CD4+ T cells from PBMCs cultured with SARS-CoV-2 spike peptides, obtained before COVID-19 vaccination. The V call is TRBV9, the J call TRBJ2-1, with D tentatively TRBD2 (6 bases). This CDR3 is CASSFTPGGYNEQFF. DNA for the CDR3: TGTGCCAGCAGCTTCACCCCCGGGGGCTACAATGAGCAGTTCTTC.